This TCR beta chain was recovered during a study of PD-L1 blockade in urothelial cancer. Study-wide points: Below-median pretreatment blood TCR clonality was associated with improved progression-free and overall survival.

Repertoires were generated with immunoSEQ multiplex PCR, while TCRdb's copy carries only in-frame clones and drops some. The sample carries more than 95,000 clones, around 86% recorded once. Per the germline V gene, CDR1 is SGHAT and CDR2 is FQNNGV. CDR3 length: 13 amino acids. V trimming: 7 bases; J trimming: 5 bases; junction bases outside the gene matches: 7. Comment on this clone: Its target is unknown.

The sample's time point: peripheral blood 6 weeks after treatment start. It was locally advanced or metastatic urothelial carcinoma that patients had. The sequencing here drew on PBMCs, taken around atezolizumab (anti-PD-L1) treatment. The clonotype was recovered from a man aged 50 or older with urothelial cancer. The V and J genes are TRBV11-2 and TRBJ2-5; 7 bases line up with TRBD2. CDR3 protein: CASTAGVRETQYF. DNA for the CDR3: TGTGCCAGCACCGCGGGGGTGAGGGAGACCCAGTACTTC.